This TCR beta chain came from a study of blood T cells in healthy people across ages. General study findings and limits: As age increased, TCR beta diversity per million T cells fell in a roughly linear fashion.

Together with a sample-barcoded 5' primer, a J-beta primer mix was included in a second PCR lasting roughly 7 to 11 cycles. TCRdb reprocessed the 5' RACE reads via MiXCR and lists one record per CDR3 protein. The repertoire holds more than 1 million distinct CDR3 sequences, with 45% as singletons. About this clonotype itself: Its specificity is unknown.

Trimming removed 10 bases from V and 7 bases from J; junction bases left unmatched: 6. CDR1 is MDHEN and CDR2 is SYDVKM in the germline V gene. The CDR3 runs 13 residues. V usage is TRBV28 and J usage is TRBJ2-1, with 11 bases identical to TRBD2. The sequenced sample was blood. The TCR comes from a woman aged 55-75 years in good health. The CDR3 protein is CATTGLADNEQFF. CDR3 coding DNA: TGTGCCACCACGGGACTAGCGGATAATGAGCAGTTCTTC.